Judged by abundance, the clone carrying this T cell receptor beta chain is medium-sized. Its target is unknown. Libraries were prepared by immunoSEQ multiplex PCR; TCRdb keeps only in-frame clonotypes and omits some of them. The table lists 90,000 to 150,000 clones, around 90% of them singletons. The sample belongs to a study of T cell responses to AZD1222 COVID-19 vaccine. The study's findings and limits: Epitopes outside B.1.351 and B.1.1.7 mutated regions reportedly drew nearly half of spike TCRs. Donors in the cohort were predominantly white British and more often female, and clonal diversity was possibly underestimated. Dominant CD4 TCR responses targeted spike regions 160-218 and 743-854. Baseline seropositives among AZD1222 recipients totaled only five to seven.

Germline CDR1 is MDHEN and CDR2 is SYDVKM. The CDR3 contains 18 residues. V was trimmed by 2 bases and J by 4 bases, leaving 18 bases between them. This receptor was identified in an adult in good health. This chain connects TRBV28 to TRBJ1-6; D perhaps matches TRBD1 (5 bases). Here the sequenced sample was peripheral blood, taken on day 0 of AZD1222 vaccination. The CDR3 coding sequence is TGTGCCAGCAGTTTACCGATATGGGGGGGGACTTATAATTCACCCCTCCACTTT. Amino acid sequence: CASSLPIWGGTYNSPLHF.